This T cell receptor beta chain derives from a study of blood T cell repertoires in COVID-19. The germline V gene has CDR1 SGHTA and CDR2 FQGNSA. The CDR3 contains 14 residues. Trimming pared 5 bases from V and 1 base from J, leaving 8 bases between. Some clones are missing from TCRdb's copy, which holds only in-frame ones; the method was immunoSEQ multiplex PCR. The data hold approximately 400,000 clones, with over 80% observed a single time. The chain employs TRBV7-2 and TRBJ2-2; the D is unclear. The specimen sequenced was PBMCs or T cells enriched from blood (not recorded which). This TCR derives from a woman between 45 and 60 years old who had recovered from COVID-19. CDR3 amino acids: CASSLRQNTGELFF. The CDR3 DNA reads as TGTGCCAGCAGCCTCCGACAGAACACCGGGGAGCTGTTTTTT.